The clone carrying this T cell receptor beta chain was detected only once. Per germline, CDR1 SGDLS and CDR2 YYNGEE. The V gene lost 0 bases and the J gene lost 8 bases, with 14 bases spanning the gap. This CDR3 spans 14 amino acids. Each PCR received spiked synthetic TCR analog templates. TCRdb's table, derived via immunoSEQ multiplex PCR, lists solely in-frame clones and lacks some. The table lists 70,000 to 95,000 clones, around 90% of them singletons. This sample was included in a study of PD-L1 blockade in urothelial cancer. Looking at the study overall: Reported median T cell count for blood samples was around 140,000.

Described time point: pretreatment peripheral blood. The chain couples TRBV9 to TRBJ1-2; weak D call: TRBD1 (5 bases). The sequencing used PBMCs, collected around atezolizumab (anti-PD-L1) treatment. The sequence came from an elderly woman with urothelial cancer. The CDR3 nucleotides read TGTGCCAGCAGCGTAGCTACCGGACAAGGAGGCTACACCTTC. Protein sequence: CASSVATGQGGYTF. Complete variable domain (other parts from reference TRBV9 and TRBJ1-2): DSGVTQTPKHLITATGQRVTLRCSPRSGDLSVYWYQQSLDQGLQFLIQYYNGEERAKGNILERFSAQQFPDLHSELNLSSLELGDSALYFCASSVATGQGGYTFGSGTRLTVV.